This T cell receptor (beta chain) was sequenced in a study of CD8 T cells in Susac syndrome. Study details: Among the sequenced Susac syndrome patients, over five had active disease while under ten were in remission.

The RNA, roughly 0.5 to 1 ug, was put through reverse transcription using random hexamers. TCRdb recomputed calls from the immunoSEQ multiplex PCR reads with MiXCR, one row per CDR3 protein. The table includes some 130,000 distinct CDR3 sequences, approximately 95% detected once. Study-wide results and limits: Clonal expansion of CD8+ cells in Susac peaked in TEMRA cells (and in active patients).

On this clonotype itself: Antigen unknown.

CDR3 length: 13 residues. The germline CDR1 and CDR2 sequences are LNHNV and YYDKDF (reference sequence). The germline V and J ends were trimmed by 6 bases and 5 bases, with 12 bases remaining between them. Material: CD8+ T cells from PBMCs. The chain links TRBV15 to TRBJ2-3; D is unresolved. This clonotype was sampled from a human donor with Susac syndrome. The CDR3 DNA follows: TGTGCCACCAGGACTGCTGGAAAAGATACGCAGTATTTT. Its protein product is CATRTAGKDTQYF.